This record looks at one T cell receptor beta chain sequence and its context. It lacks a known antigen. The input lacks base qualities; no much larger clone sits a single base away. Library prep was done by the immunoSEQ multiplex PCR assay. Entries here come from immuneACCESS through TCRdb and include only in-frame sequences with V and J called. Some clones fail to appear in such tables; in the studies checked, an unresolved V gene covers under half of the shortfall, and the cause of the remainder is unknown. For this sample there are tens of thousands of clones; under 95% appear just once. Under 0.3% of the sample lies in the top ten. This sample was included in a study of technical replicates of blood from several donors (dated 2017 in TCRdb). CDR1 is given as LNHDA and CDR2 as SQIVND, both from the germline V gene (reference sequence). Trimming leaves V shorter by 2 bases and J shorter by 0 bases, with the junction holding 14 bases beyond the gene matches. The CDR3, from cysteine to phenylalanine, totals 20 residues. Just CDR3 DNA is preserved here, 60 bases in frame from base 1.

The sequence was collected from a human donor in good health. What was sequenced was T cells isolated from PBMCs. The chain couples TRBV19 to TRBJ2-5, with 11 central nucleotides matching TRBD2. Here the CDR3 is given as CASSIRLAGGLATHQETQYF. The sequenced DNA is TGTGCCAGTAGTATACGGCTAGCGGGGGGCCTAGCCACTCACCAAGAGACCCAGTACTTC.